This TCR beta chain was recorded in a study of post-analysis software for immune sequencing data. Study-wide results and limits: Clustering by F measure revealed strong co-clustering among samples prepared together in one batch.

Tagging with unique molecular identifiers was a feature of the TCR beta cDNA libraries. TCRdb re-called the PCR reads with MiXCR, one entry per CDR3 protein. The table lists 820,000 or so distinct CDR3 sequences, about 50% of them singletons. Comment on this clonotype: What it recognizes is unknown.

The material sequenced was blood. This clonotype originated in a girl aged 5 to 17 with multiple sclerosis.

The CDR3 loop is CASSFRTRLTHLDPGANVLTF. The CDR3 region has the DNA TGTGCCAGCAGTTTCAGGACTCGACTAACACATCTGGACCCTGGGGCCAACGTCCTGACTTTC. The rearrangement joins TRBV12-3 or TRBV12-4 to TRBJ2-6; a weak D match, TRBD2 (5 bases). This CDR3 region has 21 residues. V gave up 3 bases and J gave up 2 bases, with 26 bases separating them.